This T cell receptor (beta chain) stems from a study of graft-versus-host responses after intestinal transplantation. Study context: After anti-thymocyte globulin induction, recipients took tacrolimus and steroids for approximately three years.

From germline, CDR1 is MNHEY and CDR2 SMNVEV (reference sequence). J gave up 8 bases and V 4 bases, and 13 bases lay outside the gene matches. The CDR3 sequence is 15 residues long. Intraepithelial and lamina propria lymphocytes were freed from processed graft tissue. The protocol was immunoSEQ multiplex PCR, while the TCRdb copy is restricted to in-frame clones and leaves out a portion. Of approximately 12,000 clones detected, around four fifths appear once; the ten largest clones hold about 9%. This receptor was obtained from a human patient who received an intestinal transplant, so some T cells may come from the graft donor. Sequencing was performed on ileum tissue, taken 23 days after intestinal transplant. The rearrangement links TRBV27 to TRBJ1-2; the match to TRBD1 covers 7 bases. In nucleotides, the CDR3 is TGTGCCAGCAGTTACCGGGACAGCCTTCGCGGGGGCTACACCTTC. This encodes CASSYRDSLRGGYTF.